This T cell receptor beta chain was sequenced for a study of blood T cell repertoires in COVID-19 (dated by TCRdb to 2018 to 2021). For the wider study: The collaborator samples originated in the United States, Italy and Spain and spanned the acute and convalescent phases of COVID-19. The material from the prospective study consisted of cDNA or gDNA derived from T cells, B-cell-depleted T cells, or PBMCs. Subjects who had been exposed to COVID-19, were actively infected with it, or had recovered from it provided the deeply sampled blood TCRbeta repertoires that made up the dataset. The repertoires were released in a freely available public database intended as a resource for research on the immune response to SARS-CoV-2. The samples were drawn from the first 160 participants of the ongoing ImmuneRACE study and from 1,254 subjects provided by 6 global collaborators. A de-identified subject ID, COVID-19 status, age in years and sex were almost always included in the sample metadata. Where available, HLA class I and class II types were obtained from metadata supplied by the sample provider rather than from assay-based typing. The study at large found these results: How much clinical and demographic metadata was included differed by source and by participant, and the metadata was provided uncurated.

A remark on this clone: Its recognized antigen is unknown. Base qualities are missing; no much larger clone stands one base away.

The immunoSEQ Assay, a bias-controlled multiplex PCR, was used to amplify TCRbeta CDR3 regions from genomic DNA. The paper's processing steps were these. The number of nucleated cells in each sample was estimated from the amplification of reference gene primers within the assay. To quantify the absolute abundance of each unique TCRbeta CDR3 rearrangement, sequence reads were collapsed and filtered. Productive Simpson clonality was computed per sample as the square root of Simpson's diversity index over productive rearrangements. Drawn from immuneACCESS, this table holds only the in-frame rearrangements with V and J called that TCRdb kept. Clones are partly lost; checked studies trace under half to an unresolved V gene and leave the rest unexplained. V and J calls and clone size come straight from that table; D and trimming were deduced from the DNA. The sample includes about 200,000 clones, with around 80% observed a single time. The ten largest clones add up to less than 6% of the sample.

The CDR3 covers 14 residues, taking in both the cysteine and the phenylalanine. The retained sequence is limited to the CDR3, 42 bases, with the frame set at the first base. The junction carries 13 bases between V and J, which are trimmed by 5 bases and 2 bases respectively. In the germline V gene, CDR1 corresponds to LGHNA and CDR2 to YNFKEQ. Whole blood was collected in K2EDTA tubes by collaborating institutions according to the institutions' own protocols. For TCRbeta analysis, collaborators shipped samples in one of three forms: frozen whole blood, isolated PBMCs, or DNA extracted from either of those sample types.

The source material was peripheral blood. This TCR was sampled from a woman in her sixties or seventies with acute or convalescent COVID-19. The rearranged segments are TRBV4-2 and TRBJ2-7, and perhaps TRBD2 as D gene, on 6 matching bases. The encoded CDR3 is CASSTGTGTYEQYF. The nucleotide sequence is TGTGCCAGCAGCACCGGGACTGGTACCTACGAGCAGTACTTC.